Sequencing of this T cell receptor beta chain was carried out in a study of CD8 T cells in ankylosing spondylitis. Study results and limitations: Reactive arthritis synovial fluid and blood previously showed some of these motif variants. The clones that were linked to disease were reported to be significantly enriched in matched synovial fluid samples from ankylosing spondylitis patients. A motif in TCR beta, a set of seven to nine highly homologous variants, appeared characteristic of ankylosing spondylitis blood. Disease-linked clones displayed a CD8+ phenotype and appeared relatively rarely in peripheral blood.

Trimming at V came to 3 bases and at J to 5 bases, leaving 7 bases not matched to a gene. The CDR3 runs to 14 residues. Germline V gene data show CDR1 as DFQATT and CDR2 as SNEGSKA (reference sequence). Remarks on this clonotype: Its matching antigen is unknown.

Making use of molecular barcodes, quantitative 5'-RACE generated TCR beta libraries. Each CDR3 protein is one row after TCRdb ran MiXCR on the 5' RACE reads. Here the sample spans 350,000 to 550,000 distinct CDR3 sequences, 26% being singletons. The sequenced material came from blood, either unsorted or a sorted T cell fraction (not recorded which). The receptor was isolated from a male donor with ankylosing spondylitis. The rearrangement uses TRBV20-1 and TRBJ1-5; 7 bases align to TRBD1. For the CDR3, the DNA is TGCAGTGCTAGTAGGGCAGGGGGGGATCAGCCCCAGCATTTT. This codes for CSASRAGGDQPQHF.